The rows below give T cell receptor beta chains drawn from one sample of a study of blood T cell repertoires in COVID-19. Some clones are missing from TCRdb's copy, which holds only in-frame ones; the method was immunoSEQ multiplex PCR. The table includes around 100,000 clones, 75% to 90% detected once. The sequencing sample was made of peripheral blood. The receptors were sampled from a man in his sixties with acute or convalescent COVID-19. Both conserved end residues are trimmed from each CDR3. Clone size appears in some rows only: once, few, many, or a class for an expanded clone.

CDR3 length,J gene,clone size,V gene,CDR3 protein
10,TRBJ2-7,once,TRBV29-1,SVGTPTYEQY
14,TRBJ1-5,NA,TRBV28,ASRPRDSYSNQPQH
11,TRBJ2-5,NA,TRBV5-4,ASSPQGEETQY
13,TRBJ2-6,NA,TRBV5-4,ASSQGSSGANVLT
8,TRBJ1-1,NA,TRBV29-1,SVGSTEAF
11,TRBJ2-7,few,TRBV4-1,ASLGTSSYEQY
13,TRBJ2-2,NA,TRBV5-4,ASSFRRDFTGELF
12,TRBJ1-4,NA,TRBV28,ASRPWTGTEKLF
13,TRBJ1-6,NA,TRBV27,ASSLFGALDSPLH
12,TRBJ1-6,NA,TRBV3-1/TRBV3-2,ASSQGRGDSPLH
10,TRBJ2-2,NA,TRBV5-1,ASAVNTGELF
14,TRBJ1-1,NA,TRBV6-5,ASSYWAGGLGTEAF
13,TRBJ2-1,NA,TRBV10-3,AISSLAGIYNEQF
11,TRBJ1-6,NA,TRBV2,ASSDYRNSPLH
15,TRBJ2-5,NA,TRBV15,ATSRGTSSQYQETQY
15,TRBJ1-5,NA,TRBV27,ASSPKTGWGSNQPQH
11,TRBJ1-6,NA,TRBV19,ASSNRQFQALH
13,TRBJ2-3,NA,TRBV19,ASSRGTSATDTQY
12,TRBJ2-3,NA,TRBV27,ASSFGRGRDTQY
11,TRBJ1-4,once,TRBV6-5,ASSGQANEKLF
13,TRBJ2-1,NA,TRBV11-3,ASSPWTSGYNEQF
11,TRBJ1-2,NA,TRBV12-3/TRBV12-4,ASSLRQGEGYT
12,TRBJ2-1,NA,TRBV7-8,ATRKETSGFEQF
12,TRBJ1-1,NA,TRBV19,ASSIWGGNTEAF
11,TRBJ1-5,NA,TRBV27,ASSPRRNQPQH
13,TRBJ2-7,NA,TRBV7-9,ASSLSVAGLAEQY
10,TRBJ1-2,NA,TRBV25-1,ASSRQHYGYT
13,TRBJ2-1,NA,TRBV4-3,ASSQDGLAINEQF
12,TRBJ2-3,NA,TRBV29-1,SVGSSVRTDTQY
11,TRBJ2-1,NA,TRBV21-1,ASSPTDRMCEF
12,TRBJ1-6,NA,TRBV3-1/TRBV3-2,ASSQTGANSPLH
14,TRBJ1-3,NA,TRBV9,ASSVEFRGPGNTIY
14,TRBJ2-7,few,TRBV7-6,ASSGTRSGSPYEQY
9,TRBJ1-2,many,TRBV29-1,SVDGDNGYT
12,TRBJ2-5,NA,TRBV28,ASSLLAAQETQY